This is a list of T cell receptor beta chains from one sample in a study of shared clonotypes between healthy human individuals. Using immunoSEQ multiplex PCR, the repertoire was profiled, and TCRdb retains in-frame clones only, with some absent. The data hold roughly 2.4 million clones, with 95% observed a single time. The sample taken for sequencing was naive CD4+ T cells sorted from blood. The receptors come from a man aged 18 to 35 in good health. CDR3s include the opening cysteine and the closing phenylalanine or tryptophan. Fields, in order: J gene, clone size, D gene, V gene, CDR3 protein, CDR3 DNA. A D gene is named only where the DNA matches it firmly. Clone size is given for some rows only: seen once, a few or many times, or a class if the clone is expanded.

j_call: TRBJ1-4
clone_size: -
d_call: TRBD1
v_call: TRBV30
cdr3_aa: CAWSVPGTGGEKLFF
cdr3_nt: TGTGCCTGGAGTGTACCCGGGACAGGGGGCGAAAAACTGTTTTTT

j_call: TRBJ2-7
clone_size: -
d_call: TRBD1
v_call: TRBV27
cdr3_aa: CASSLGTGIYEQYF
cdr3_nt: TGTGCCAGCAGTCTCGGGACAGGGATCTACGAGCAGTACTTC

j_call: TRBJ1-6
clone_size: -
d_call: TRBD1
v_call: TRBV28
cdr3_aa: CASSLNTGGQNSPLHF
cdr3_nt: TGTGCCAGCAGCCTAAATACAGGGGGCCAGAATTCACCCCTCCACTTT

j_call: TRBJ2-2
clone_size: -
d_call: TRBD2
v_call: TRBV27
cdr3_aa: CASSSVTSGGANTGELFF
cdr3_nt: TGTGCCAGCAGTTCGGTGACTAGCGGGGGGGCGAACACCGGGGAGCTGTTTTTT

j_call: TRBJ2-7
clone_size: -
d_call: -
v_call: TRBV15
cdr3_aa: CATSRDLAATYEQYF
cdr3_nt: TGTGCCACCAGCAGAGATCTAGCAGCGACCTACGAGCAGTACTTC

j_call: TRBJ2-7
clone_size: -
d_call: TRBD2
v_call: TRBV6-5
cdr3_aa: CASSLTGTSIHGQYF
cdr3_nt: TGTGCCAGCAGTTTGACCGGGACTAGCATCCATGGGCAGTACTTC

j_call: TRBJ2-2
clone_size: -
d_call: -
v_call: TRBV5-1
cdr3_aa: CASSRYRLATGELFF
cdr3_nt: TGCGCCAGCAGCAGGTACAGGTTAGCCACCGGGGAGCTGTTTTTT

j_call: TRBJ2-7
clone_size: once
d_call: -
v_call: TRBV13
cdr3_aa: CASSLGGTPYSSYEQYF
cdr3_nt: TGTGCCAGCAGCTTAGGAGGGACACCCTATAGCTCCTACGAGCAGTACTTC

j_call: TRBJ2-7
clone_size: -
d_call: TRBD1
v_call: TRBV19
cdr3_aa: CASSNQGAYEQYF
cdr3_nt: TGTGCCAGTAGTAACCAGGGGGCTTACGAGCAGTACTTC

j_call: TRBJ1-2
clone_size: -
d_call: -
v_call: TRBV6-5
cdr3_aa: CASSFYGYTF
cdr3_nt: TGTGCCAGCAGTTTCTATGGCTACACCTTC

j_call: TRBJ2-7
clone_size: -
d_call: -
v_call: TRBV10-3
cdr3_aa: CAISETFSGRGGEQYF
cdr3_nt: TGTGCCATCAGTGAGACCTTTAGCGGTCGAGGGGGAGAGCAGTACTTC

j_call: TRBJ2-3
clone_size: -
d_call: TRBD2
v_call: TRBV4-3
cdr3_aa: CASSQERVAGLSTDTQYF
cdr3_nt: TGCGCCAGCAGCCAAGAAAGGGTAGCGGGTTTAAGCACAGATACGCAGTATTTT

j_call: TRBJ1-1
clone_size: -
d_call: -
v_call: TRBV7-3
cdr3_aa: CASSSYEAFF
cdr3_nt: TGTGCCAGCAGCTCCTATGAAGCTTTCTTT

j_call: TRBJ2-7
clone_size: -
d_call: -
v_call: TRBV6-6
cdr3_aa: CASSSRRAMEQYF
cdr3_nt: TGTGCCAGCAGCTCGCGTCGGGCCATGGAGCAGTACTTC

j_call: TRBJ2-3
clone_size: -
d_call: -
v_call: TRBV4-1
cdr3_aa: CASSQFGTITDTQYF
cdr3_nt: TGCGCCAGCAGCCAATTTGGTACTATTACAGATACGCAGTATTTT

j_call: TRBJ1-6
clone_size: -
d_call: -
v_call: TRBV10-3
cdr3_aa: CAISEGYNSPLHF
cdr3_nt: TGTGCCATCAGTGAAGGATATAATTCACCCCTCCACTTT

j_call: TRBJ2-5
clone_size: -
d_call: TRBD1
v_call: TRBV7-9
cdr3_aa: CASSLGRDRRQETQYF
cdr3_nt: TGTGCCAGCAGCTTAGGCAGGGACAGGCGACAAGAGACCCAGTACTTC

j_call: TRBJ2-7
clone_size: -
d_call: TRBD1
v_call: TRBV30
cdr3_aa: CAWGPTGGFGEQYF
cdr3_nt: TGTGCCTGGGGGCCGACAGGGGGCTTCGGCGAGCAGTACTTC

j_call: TRBJ2-7
clone_size: -
d_call: TRBD1
v_call: TRBV18
cdr3_aa: CASSPRGGQAYEQYF
cdr3_nt: TGTGCCAGCTCACCGAGAGGGGGCCAGGCCTACGAGCAGTACTTC

j_call: TRBJ2-5
clone_size: -
d_call: TRBD2
v_call: TRBV7-2
cdr3_aa: CASSLAGLAGVRETQYF
cdr3_nt: TGTGCCAGCAGCTTAGCCGGATTAGCGGGAGTAAGGGAGACCCAGTACTTC

j_call: TRBJ1-5
clone_size: -
d_call: TRBD1
v_call: TRBV28
cdr3_aa: CASSFRVTGSQHF
cdr3_nt: TGTGCCAGCAGTTTCCGGGTGACAGGGTCCCAGCATTTT

j_call: TRBJ2-1
clone_size: -
d_call: -
v_call: TRBV18
cdr3_aa: CASSPGGRLFNEQFF
cdr3_nt: TGTGCCAGCTCACCTGGGGGGAGACTGTTTAATGAGCAGTTCTTC

j_call: TRBJ1-5
clone_size: -
d_call: -
v_call: TRBV12-2
cdr3_aa: CASRLCRRPPHRNQPQHF
cdr3_nt: TGTGCAAGTCGCTTATGTCGGCGCCCCCCACATCGCAATCAGCCCCAGCATTTT

j_call: TRBJ1-2
clone_size: -
d_call: -
v_call: TRBV5-6
cdr3_aa: CASSLGGTYGYTF
cdr3_nt: TGTGCCAGCAGCTTGGGGGGGACCTATGGCTACACCTTC

j_call: TRBJ1-3
clone_size: -
d_call: -
v_call: TRBV5-1
cdr3_aa: CASSFSAGISGNTIYF
cdr3_nt: TGCGCCAGCAGCTTTAGTGCTGGGATCTCTGGAAACACCATATATTTT

j_call: TRBJ1-3
clone_size: -
d_call: TRBD1
v_call: TRBV28
cdr3_aa: CASSFRGRGAIYF
cdr3_nt: TGTGCCAGCAGTTTCAGGGGGCGAGGAGCCATATATTTT